This is a list of T cell receptor beta chains from one sample in a study of beta chain features in type 1 diabetes. Repertoires were generated with immunoSEQ multiplex PCR, while TCRdb's copy carries only in-frame clones and drops some. This table has tens of thousands of clones, roughly 34% appearing once. The sequenced material came from stem cell memory CD4+ T cells from blood. These receptors were collected from a woman under 30 in good health. Both conserved end residues are part of each CDR3. The order of the fields is D gene, J gene, clone size, V gene, CDR3 protein, CDR3 DNA. A D gene is named only where the DNA matches it firmly. Clone size is stated in some rows and not others, as once, few, many or a class when expanded.

d_gene: NA; j_gene: TRBJ2-7; abundance: NA; v_gene: TRBV5-6; CDR3aa: CASSLLGDTPKEQYF; CDR3nt: TGTGCCAGCAGCTTGTTAGGGGACACCCCGAAGGAGCAGTACTTC
d_gene: NA; j_gene: TRBJ2-5; abundance: NA; v_gene: TRBV19; CDR3aa: CASSFGSGGETQYF; CDR3nt: TGTGCCAGTAGTTTCGGATCCGGCGGCGAGACCCAGTACTTC
d_gene: NA; j_gene: TRBJ1-2; abundance: NA; v_gene: TRBV4-1; CDR3aa: CASSQDRRQGGYTF; CDR3nt: TGCGCCAGCAGCCAAGATCGGAGGCAGGGGGGCTACACCTTC
d_gene: NA; j_gene: TRBJ1-5; abundance: NA; v_gene: TRBV30; CDR3aa: CAWSGGGLQPQHF; CDR3nt: TGTGCCTGGAGTGGGGGGGGTTTACAGCCCCAGCATTTT
d_gene: TRBD2; j_gene: TRBJ2-3; abundance: NA; v_gene: TRBV5-6; CDR3aa: CASSLRTSGRTDTQYF; CDR3nt: TGTGCCAGCAGCCTGCGGACTAGCGGGAGGACAGATACGCAGTATTTT
d_gene: TRBD2; j_gene: TRBJ2-7; abundance: NA; v_gene: TRBV28; CDR3aa: CASRRISGLAGAYEQYF; CDR3nt: TGTGCCAGCAGACGTATTTCGGGTTTAGCGGGAGCCTACGAGCAGTACTTC
d_gene: TRBD2; j_gene: TRBJ2-5; abundance: few; v_gene: TRBV7-9; CDR3aa: CASSFPRLAGTQETQYF; CDR3nt: TGTGCCAGCAGCTTTCCCCGACTAGCGGGGACCCAAGAGACCCAGTACTTC
d_gene: TRBD2; j_gene: TRBJ2-1; abundance: few; v_gene: TRBV4-1; CDR3aa: CASSQGLAGEEDEQFF; CDR3nt: TGCGCCAGCAGCCAAGGACTAGCGGGAGAGGAGGATGAGCAGTTCTTC
d_gene: TRBD1; j_gene: TRBJ1-1; abundance: few; v_gene: TRBV7-2; CDR3aa: CASSFGQGVSEAFF; CDR3nt: TGTGCCAGCAGCTTCGGACAGGGGGTCTCTGAAGCTTTCTTT
d_gene: TRBD1; j_gene: TRBJ2-6; abundance: NA; v_gene: TRBV5-1; CDR3aa: CASSLGRGSGANVLTF; CDR3nt: TGCGCCAGCAGCTTGGGCAGGGGGTCTGGGGCCAACGTCCTGACTTTC
d_gene: NA; j_gene: TRBJ1-2; abundance: few; v_gene: TRBV13; CDR3aa: CASSLELQDGYTF; CDR3nt: TGTGCCAGCAGCTTAGAGCTACAGGATGGCTACACCTTC
d_gene: TRBD1; j_gene: TRBJ1-5; abundance: NA; v_gene: TRBV18; CDR3aa: CASSLQGQDQPQHF; CDR3nt: TGTGCCAGCTCACTACAGGGGCAGGATCAGCCCCAGCATTTT
d_gene: NA; j_gene: TRBJ2-5; abundance: few; v_gene: TRBV9; CDR3aa: CASSAYRAAETQYF; CDR3nt: TGTGCCAGCAGCGCGTACAGGGCTGCGGAGACCCAGTACTTC
d_gene: TRBD2; j_gene: TRBJ2-7; abundance: NA; v_gene: TRBV5-1; CDR3aa: CASSLAAGTYEQYF; CDR3nt: TGCGCCAGCAGCCTAGCGGCCGGGACCTACGAGCAGTACTTC
d_gene: TRBD1; j_gene: TRBJ2-7; abundance: few; v_gene: TRBV7-9; CDR3aa: CASSFRGYEQYF; CDR3nt: TGTGCCAGCAGCTTCAGGGGGTACGAGCAGTACTTC
d_gene: TRBD1; j_gene: TRBJ1-2; abundance: many; v_gene: TRBV29-1; CDR3aa: CSVEADRGYGYTF; CDR3nt: TGCAGCGTTGAAGCGGACAGGGGTTATGGCTACACCTTC
d_gene: NA; j_gene: TRBJ2-5; abundance: NA; v_gene: TRBV18; CDR3aa: CASSPEVEETQYF; CDR3nt: TGTGCCAGCTCACCAGAGGTGGAGGAGACCCAGTACTTC
d_gene: NA; j_gene: TRBJ2-3; abundance: many; v_gene: TRBV11-2; CDR3aa: CASSRGSAYTDTQYF; CDR3nt: TGTGCCAGCAGCCGAGGGTCGGCCTACACAGATACGCAGTATTTT
d_gene: TRBD1; j_gene: TRBJ2-1; abundance: few; v_gene: TRBV6-5; CDR3aa: CASSSTGGESYNEQFF; CDR3nt: TGTGCCAGCAGTTCTACAGGGGGCGAATCCTACAATGAGCAGTTCTTC
d_gene: NA; j_gene: TRBJ2-2; abundance: few; v_gene: TRBV19; CDR3aa: CASSIRTGSTTGELFF; CDR3nt: TGTGCCAGTAGTATTCGAACAGGGAGTACCACCGGGGAGCTGTTTTTT
d_gene: NA; j_gene: TRBJ2-2; abundance: NA; v_gene: TRBV7-2; CDR3aa: CASSRGPDNTGELFF; CDR3nt: TGTGCCAGCAGTAGGGGTCCAGACAACACCGGGGAGCTGTTTTTT
d_gene: NA; j_gene: TRBJ2-7; abundance: NA; v_gene: TRBV6-5; CDR3aa: CASSSEAYEQYF; CDR3nt: TGTGCCAGCAGCTCCGAGGCCTACGAGCAGTACTTC
d_gene: NA; j_gene: TRBJ2-7; abundance: NA; v_gene: TRBV2; CDR3aa: CASSDTERYF; CDR3nt: TGTGCCAGCAGTGACACGGAGAGGTACTTC
d_gene: TRBD2; j_gene: TRBJ2-2; abundance: NA; v_gene: TRBV7-3; CDR3aa: CASRQDGGGSGELFF; CDR3nt: TGTGCCAGCAGGCAGGATGGGGGGGGATCCGGGGAGCTGTTTTTT
d_gene: TRBD2; j_gene: TRBJ2-1; abundance: NA; v_gene: TRBV7-9; CDR3aa: CASGPGTSGDNEQFF; CDR3nt: TGTGCCAGCGGACCCGGGACTAGCGGGGACAATGAGCAGTTCTTC
d_gene: NA; j_gene: TRBJ1-5; abundance: few; v_gene: TRBV2; CDR3aa: CASSVRGSEPQHF; CDR3nt: TGTGCCAGCAGTGTCAGGGGATCAGAGCCCCAGCATTTT
d_gene: NA; j_gene: TRBJ1-5; abundance: NA; v_gene: TRBV5-1; CDR3aa: CASSLSGNNQPQHF; CDR3nt: TGCGCCAGCAGCTTGTCGGGTAACAATCAGCCCCAGCATTTT
d_gene: NA; j_gene: TRBJ1-2; abundance: NA; v_gene: TRBV2; CDR3aa: CASSKTGSNYGYTF; CDR3nt: TGTGCCAGCAGTAAGACGGGGAGTAACTATGGCTACACCTTC
d_gene: TRBD2; j_gene: TRBJ2-1; abundance: few; v_gene: TRBV5-6; CDR3aa: CASSPSGSRRDEQFF; CDR3nt: TGTGCCAGCAGCCCTAGCGGGAGCAGGCGGGATGAGCAGTTCTTC
d_gene: TRBD2; j_gene: TRBJ2-7; abundance: NA; v_gene: TRBV7-2; CDR3aa: CASSHPPGGLYEQYF; CDR3nt: TGTGCCAGCAGCCATCCACCGGGGGGACTCTACGAGCAGTACTTC
d_gene: TRBD2; j_gene: TRBJ2-7; abundance: NA; v_gene: TRBV5-1; CDR3aa: CASSLGLAGGEEQYF; CDR3nt: TGCGCCAGCAGCTTGGGTCTAGCGGGAGGTGAAGAGCAGTACTTC
d_gene: TRBD2; j_gene: TRBJ2-2; abundance: NA; v_gene: TRBV6-1; CDR3aa: CASSERGEGTGELFF; CDR3nt: TGTGCCAGCAGTGAACGAGGGGAGGGGACCGGGGAGCTGTTTTTT
d_gene: NA; j_gene: TRBJ2-7; abundance: NA; v_gene: TRBV6-1; CDR3aa: CASKKGESYEQYF; CDR3nt: TGTGCCAGCAAAAAGGGGGAGTCCTACGAGCAGTACTTC
d_gene: NA; j_gene: TRBJ1-1; abundance: NA; v_gene: TRBV5-1; CDR3aa: CASSFTVNTEAFF; CDR3nt: TGCGCCAGCAGCTTTACAGTGAACACTGAAGCTTTCTTT
d_gene: TRBD1; j_gene: TRBJ1-5; abundance: NA; v_gene: TRBV5-1; CDR3aa: CASSTGQGVQPQHF; CDR3nt: TGCGCCAGCAGCACAGGACAGGGAGTTCAGCCCCAGCATTTT
d_gene: NA; j_gene: TRBJ2-7; abundance: few; v_gene: TRBV10-3; CDR3aa: CAISETRASYEQYF; CDR3nt: TGTGCCATCAGTGAGACCAGGGCCTCCTACGAGCAGTACTTC
d_gene: NA; j_gene: TRBJ1-5; abundance: NA; v_gene: TRBV7-2; CDR3aa: CASSLVGVGGNQPQHF; CDR3nt: TGTGCCAGCAGCTTAGTCGGAGTGGGTGGCAATCAGCCCCAGCATTTT
d_gene: TRBD1; j_gene: TRBJ1-1; abundance: few; v_gene: TRBV2; CDR3aa: CASSEGQGLGTTEAFF; CDR3nt: TGTGCCAGCAGTGAGGGACAGGGCTTGGGGACCACTGAAGCTTTCTTT
d_gene: NA; j_gene: TRBJ2-3; abundance: NA; v_gene: TRBV5-4; CDR3aa: CASSLGGLPDTQYF; CDR3nt: TGTGCCAGCAGCTTGGGGGGGCTCCCAGATACGCAGTATTTT
d_gene: NA; j_gene: TRBJ2-3; abundance: few; v_gene: TRBV29-1; CDR3aa: CSLKAGPTDTQYF; CDR3nt: TGCAGCCTCAAGGCGGGTCCCACAGATACGCAGTATTTT
d_gene: NA; j_gene: TRBJ2-5; abundance: NA; v_gene: TRBV5-1; CDR3aa: CASSPGSQETQYF; CDR3nt: TGCGCCAGCAGCCCGGGATCCCAAGAGACCCAGTACTTC
d_gene: TRBD2; j_gene: TRBJ2-7; abundance: few; v_gene: TRBV14; CDR3aa: CASSQVAGGFSEQYF; CDR3nt: TGTGCCAGCAGCCAAGTAGCGGGAGGTTTTTCCGAGCAGTACTTC
d_gene: TRBD1; j_gene: TRBJ2-3; abundance: few; v_gene: TRBV19; CDR3aa: CASSATGSTDTQYF; CDR3nt: TGTGCCAGTAGTGCGACAGGGAGCACAGATACGCAGTATTTT
d_gene: TRBD1; j_gene: TRBJ1-1; abundance: few; v_gene: TRBV5-1; CDR3aa: CASSFRGQGTEAFF; CDR3nt: TGCGCCAGCAGCTTCAGGGGGCAGGGCACTGAAGCTTTCTTT
d_gene: TRBD2; j_gene: TRBJ2-5; abundance: NA; v_gene: TRBV5-1; CDR3aa: CASSPISGGVQETQYF; CDR3nt: TGCGCCAGCAGCCCCATTAGCGGGGGGGTACAAGAGACCCAGTACTTC
d_gene: NA; j_gene: TRBJ2-7; abundance: few; v_gene: TRBV7-2; CDR3aa: CASTQGKGTYEQYF; CDR3nt: TGTGCCAGCACCCAGGGCAAGGGAACCTACGAGCAGTACTTC
d_gene: TRBD2; j_gene: TRBJ2-5; abundance: few; v_gene: TRBV30; CDR3aa: CAWRAGEGETQYF; CDR3nt: TGTGCCTGGAGGGCGGGAGAAGGAGAGACCCAGTACTTC
d_gene: NA; j_gene: TRBJ2-7; abundance: few; v_gene: TRBV6-5; CDR3aa: CASSYSDYHSYEQYF; CDR3nt: TGTGCCAGCAGTTACTCGGACTACCACTCCTACGAGCAGTACTTC
d_gene: TRBD2; j_gene: TRBJ2-7; abundance: NA; v_gene: TRBV7-9; CDR3aa: CASSAQGGRADFVQYF; CDR3nt: TGTGCCAGCAGCGCCCAAGGCGGGAGGGCAGATTTTGTGCAGTACTTC
d_gene: NA; j_gene: TRBJ2-7; abundance: NA; v_gene: TRBV4-2; CDR3aa: CASSQDHNRYYEQYF; CDR3nt: TGTGCCAGCAGCCAAGATCATAACAGGTACTACGAGCAGTACTTC
d_gene: NA; j_gene: TRBJ1-1; abundance: NA; v_gene: TRBV10-3; CDR3aa: CAISESSGDTEAFF; CDR3nt: TGTGCCATCAGTGAGTCCTCAGGGGACACTGAAGCTTTCTTT
d_gene: NA; j_gene: TRBJ2-7; abundance: NA; v_gene: TRBV21-1; CDR3aa: CASSNHPMTRLSYEQYF; CDR3nt: TGTGCCAGCAGCAATCACCCCATGACCAGGCTCTCCTACGAGCAGTACTTC
d_gene: TRBD1; j_gene: TRBJ1-1; abundance: NA; v_gene: TRBV30; CDR3aa: CAWSHTGVTTEAFF; CDR3nt: TGTGCCTGGAGTCACACAGGGGTGACGACTGAAGCTTTCTTT
d_gene: TRBD2; j_gene: TRBJ2-1; abundance: NA; v_gene: TRBV7-2; CDR3aa: CASSFRGTSPNEQFF; CDR3nt: TGTGCCAGCAGCTTCCGTGGGACTAGCCCCAATGAGCAGTTCTTC
d_gene: NA; j_gene: TRBJ1-5; abundance: NA; v_gene: TRBV5-1; CDR3aa: CASSLAGRVGQPQHF; CDR3nt: TGCGCCAGCAGCTTGGCCGGGCGGGTAGGACAGCCCCAGCATTTT
d_gene: NA; j_gene: TRBJ1-2; abundance: NA; v_gene: TRBV5-6; CDR3aa: CASSPGDYGYTF; CDR3nt: TGTGCCAGCAGCCCTGGAGACTATGGCTACACCTTC
d_gene: NA; j_gene: TRBJ1-2; abundance: NA; v_gene: TRBV7-9; CDR3aa: CASSLNGGGGYTF; CDR3nt: TGTGCCAGCAGCTTAAATGGGGGCGGCGGCTACACCTTC
d_gene: NA; j_gene: TRBJ1-1; abundance: NA; v_gene: TRBV25-1; CDR3aa: CASSNRDTFRDTEAFF; CDR3nt: TGTGCCAGCTCCAACAGGGACACATTCCGGGACACTGAAGCTTTCTTT
d_gene: TRBD1; j_gene: TRBJ1-1; abundance: NA; v_gene: TRBV29-1; CDR3aa: CSTRQGMFTEAFF; CDR3nt: TGCAGCACGAGACAGGGGATGTTTACTGAAGCTTTCTTT
d_gene: NA; j_gene: TRBJ2-7; abundance: NA; v_gene: TRBV7-9; CDR3aa: CASSLIPDRQYF; CDR3nt: TGTGCCAGCAGTTTGATTCCGGACAGGCAGTACTTC